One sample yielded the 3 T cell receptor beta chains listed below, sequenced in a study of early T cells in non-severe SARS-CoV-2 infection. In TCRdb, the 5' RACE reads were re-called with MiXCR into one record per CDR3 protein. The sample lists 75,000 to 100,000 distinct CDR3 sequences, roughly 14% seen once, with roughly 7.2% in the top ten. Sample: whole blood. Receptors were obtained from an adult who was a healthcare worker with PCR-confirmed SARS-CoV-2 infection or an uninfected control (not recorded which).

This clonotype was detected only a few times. The CDR3 here is CASKGLVVGELFF. CDR3 coding DNA: TGTGCCAGCAAGGGACTAGTGGTGGGGGAGCTGTTTTTT. V and J are TRBV2 and TRBJ2-2, with 8 nucleotides matching TRBD2. The CDR3 covers 13 residues. With V trimmed by 7 bases and J by 8 bases, 6 bases remained unmatched. Germline CDR1 SNHLY, CDR2 FYNNEI.

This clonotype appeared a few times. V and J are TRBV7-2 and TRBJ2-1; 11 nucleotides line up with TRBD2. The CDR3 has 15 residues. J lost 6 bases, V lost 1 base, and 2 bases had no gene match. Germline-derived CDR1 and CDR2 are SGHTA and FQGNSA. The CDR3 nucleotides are TGTGCCAGCAGCTTAGGTGGGACTAGCGGCAATGAGCAGTTCTTC. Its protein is CASSLGGTSGNEQFF.

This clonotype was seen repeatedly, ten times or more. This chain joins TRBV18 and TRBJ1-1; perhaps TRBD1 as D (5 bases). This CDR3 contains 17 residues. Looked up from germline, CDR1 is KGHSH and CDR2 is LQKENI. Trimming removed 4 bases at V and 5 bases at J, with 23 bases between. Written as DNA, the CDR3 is TGTGCCAGCTCACAACTTCGACTAGCAGGGCTCGGGACTGAAGCTTTCTTT. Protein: CASSQLRLAGLGTEAFF.